This TCR beta chain was recovered during a study of blood T cells in healthy people across ages. Through a sample-barcoded 5' primer and a J-beta primer mix, a second PCR was run for roughly 6 to 11 cycles. From each sample, at least 3 million paired-end reads containing CDR3 were obtained. Each CDR3 protein is one row after TCRdb ran MiXCR on the 5' RACE reads. The table has more than 550,000 distinct CDR3 sequences, 20% to 25% seen once. Points from the study as a whole: A roughly linear fall in TCR beta diversity per million T cells was seen with increasing age. For the donors, CMV status was unknown and possibly confounded expanded clonotype changes. The study found more naive CD4+ cells and higher diversity in long-lived than aged donors.

In its sample, this clonotype was seen a few times. Antigen specificity is unknown. Germline CDR1 and CDR2: SQVTM and ANQGSEA. After removal of 6 bases from V and 6 bases from J, the junction contained 3 bases not matched to a gene. The CDR3 has 12 amino acids. Input material: blood. V gene TRBV29-1 combines with J gene TRBJ2-2, with TRBD2 matching 8 bases. This TCR was recovered from a man in his 70s in good health. The CDR3: CSVRTSPGELFF. The DNA for the CDR3 is TGCAGCGTACGGACTAGCCCCGGGGAGCTGTTTTTT.